The clone carrying this TCR beta chain has only a few counts. The sample comes from a study of T cells in Graves' hyperthyroidism and ophthalmopathy. Regions amplified from RNA transcripts were the TCR beta CDR3 regions. During a first-round RT-PCR of the TCR CDR3, the HTBI primer set was used. MiXCR was run by TCRdb on the multiplex PCR reads, yielding one entry per CDR3 protein. The sample yields 560,000 or so distinct CDR3 sequences, roughly 50% seen once. The study enrolled patients aged 18 to 65 with newly diagnosed hyperthyroidism of under 2 months' duration. Clinical symptoms, serum thyroxine and TRAb, thyroid ultrasound and orbital computed tomography together formed the diagnostic basis. The CDR3 length is 16 residues. J lost 2 bases, V lost 2 bases, and 7 bases had no gene match. Germline CDR1 is DFQATT and CDR2 is SNEGSKA (reference sequence).

This TCR was recovered from a woman aged 18 to 35 with Graves' hyperthyroidism. The material sequenced was peripheral blood or thyroid tissue (not recorded which). The J gene is TRBJ1-5, the V gene TRBV20-1; 9 bases fit TRBD1. The CDR3 reads CSARTGGAGGNQPQHF. In nucleotides, the CDR3 is TGCAGTGCTAGAACAGGGGGCGCGGGAGGCAATCAGCCCCAGCATTTT.